These T cell receptor beta chains were read from a single sample in a study of identical twins. One entry per CDR3 protein results from TCRdb running MiXCR on the 5' RACE reads. The sample includes around 100,000 distinct CDR3 sequences, 4.5% to 6.5% seen only once; the top ten take approximately 12%. Input material: memory T cells sorted from blood. These receptors came from a woman between 50 and 59 years old in good health. Both conserved end residues are part of each CDR3. The D gene is left open where the match is weak. Only some rows state a clone size, as once, few, many or a class for expanded clones.

abundance	d_gene	len	v_gene	j_gene	CDR3aa	CDR3nt
many	TRBD1	15	TRBV28	TRBJ1-1	CASTLRRDSSSEAFF	TGTGCCAGCACCCTGCGACGGGACAGTTCGTCTGAAGCTTTCTTT
many	NA	15	TRBV9	TRBJ2-2	CASSVGLTFAGELFF	TGTGCCAGCAGCGTAGGTCTAACTTTTGCCGGGGAGCTGTTTTTT
many	TRBD2	15	TRBV2	TRBJ2-1	CASRDRSSGRNEQFF	TGTGCCAGCAGGGATAGGTCTAGCGGGAGAAATGAGCAGTTCTTC
few	NA	13	TRBV4-1	TRBJ1-5	CASSQELRWPQHF	TGCGCCAGCAGCCAAGAGTTGAGGTGGCCCCAGCATTTT
many	NA	15	TRBV5-1	TRBJ1-1	CASSRTAGGTTEAFF	TGCGCCAGCAGCCGGACGGCGGGAGGTACCACTGAAGCTTTCTTT
few	NA	15	TRBV20-1	TRBJ1-3	CSASHSDGFGNTIYF	TGCAGTGCTAGCCATTCGGACGGCTTTGGAAACACCATATATTTT
many	TRBD1	15	TRBV20-1	TRBJ1-5	CSVQTGAATDQPQHF	TGCAGTGTCCAGACAGGGGCCGCCACCGATCAGCCCCAGCATTTT
many	TRBD1	16	TRBV20-1	TRBJ2-2	CSARRTGGLSTGELFF	TGCAGTGCTAGACGTACAGGGGGCTTAAGCACCGGGGAGCTGTTTTTT
many	NA	16	TRBV30	TRBJ1-1	CAWSVSLTSSNTEAFF	TGTGCCTGGAGTGTAAGTCTCACGAGTTCGAACACTGAAGCTTTCTTT
few	NA	12	TRBV11-2	TRBJ2-7	CASSSSGPTQYF	TGTGCCAGCAGCTCCTCGGGCCCAACGCAGTACTTC
many	NA	13	TRBV6-5	TRBJ2-1	CASRRQVHNEQFF	TGTGCCAGCAGACGACAGGTACACAATGAGCAGTTCTTC
few	NA	14	TRBV20-1	TRBJ2-1	CSARLSGYYNEQFF	TGCAGTGCTAGACTTAGCGGATACTACAATGAGCAGTTCTTC
many	NA	15	TRBV7-9	TRBJ2-5	CASSLIPDKQETQYF	TGTGCCAGCAGCCTCATCCCGGACAAGCAAGAGACCCAGTACTTC
few	NA	10	TRBV20-1	TRBJ2-5	CSARKETQYF	TGCAGTGCTAGAAAAGAGACCCAGTACTTC
many	TRBD2	14	TRBV24-1	TRBJ2-3	CATSERTSRDTQYF	TGTGCCACCAGTGAACGGACTAGCCGAGATACGCAGTATTTT
many	TRBD1	13	TRBV6-5	TRBJ1-1	CASSDRGGSEAFF	TGTGCCAGCAGCGACAGGGGAGGGTCTGAAGCTTTCTTT
many	NA	15	TRBV9	TRBJ2-1	CASSVRLDSYNEQFF	TGTGCCAGCAGCGTAAGGCTGGACTCCTACAATGAGCAGTTCTTC
few	NA	16	TRBV20-1	TRBJ2-1	CSARPLLASSYNEQFF	TGCAGTGCTAGACCCTTACTCGCAAGCTCCTACAATGAGCAGTTCTTC
few	NA	13	TRBV19	TRBJ1-3	CASSKGSQNTIYF	TGTGCCAGTAGCAAAGGGTCACAAAACACCATATATTTT
many	NA	15	TRBV13	TRBJ2-3	CASSTRPSGTDTQYF	TGTGCCAGCAGCACAAGACCGTCCGGCACAGATACGCAGTATTTT
many	NA	12	TRBV12-3/TRBV12-4	TRBJ2-1	CASSLARDEQFF	TGTGCCAGCAGTTTAGCCCGGGATGAGCAGTTCTTC
many	NA	16	TRBV6-1	TRBJ1-1	CASIRIRTDLNTEAFF	TGTGCCAGCATTAGGATCCGGACAGACCTAAACACTGAAGCTTTCTTT
NA	NA	17	TRBV24-1	TRBJ2-1	CATSDFRDFTSYNEQFF	TGTGCCACCAGTGATTTCCGGGACTTCACCTCCTACAATGAGCAGTTCTTC
NA	NA	15	TRBV4-1	TRBJ2-5	CASSQDIQRGETQYF	TGCGCCAGCAGCCAAGATATTCAGCGAGGAGAGACCCAGTACTTC
many	NA	14	TRBV29-1	TRBJ2-3	CSVELGQRTDTQYF	TGCAGCGTTGAACTGGGACAACGCACAGATACGCAGTATTTT
many	NA	10	TRBV12-3/TRBV12-4	TRBJ2-1	CASSSLVQFF	TGTGCCAGCAGTTCTTTGGTGCAGTTCTTC
few	NA	15	TRBV5-4	TRBJ2-2	CASSVGPLNTGELFF	TGTGCCAGCAGCGTTGGACCGCTGAACACCGGGGAGCTGTTTTTT
many	NA	16	TRBV7-8	TRBJ2-7	CASSLEGRLLRDEQYF	TGTGCCAGCAGCTTAGAAGGGCGACTCCTTAGGGACGAGCAGTACTTC
NA	TRBD2	15	TRBV7-9	TRBJ2-5	CASIAAGGLQETQYF	TGTGCCAGCATCGCAGCGGGGGGCCTCCAAGAGACCCAGTACTTC
NA	TRBD1	15	TRBV11-2	TRBJ2-2	CASSPRTGGTGELFF	TGTGCCAGCAGCCCACGGACAGGGGGGACCGGGGAGCTGTTTTTT
many	TRBD2	16	TRBV5-1	TRBJ2-1	CASSFSGRLADNEQFF	TGCGCCAGCAGCTTTTCAGGGAGACTAGCGGACAATGAGCAGTTCTTC
many	NA	16	TRBV4-1	TRBJ1-5	CASSQVPTELNQPQHF	TGCGCCAGCAGCCAAGTACCGACGGAGCTCAATCAGCCCCAGCATTTT
NA	NA	15	TRBV20-1	TRBJ2-7	CSASHSGADSYEQYF	TGCAGTGCTAGCCACAGTGGGGCCGACTCCTACGAGCAGTACTTC
many	NA	16	TRBV11-2	TRBJ2-2	CASSLVVGVSTGELFF	TGTGCCAGCAGCTTAGTAGTGGGAGTGAGTACCGGGGAGCTGTTTTTT
few	NA	13	TRBV20-1	TRBJ2-7	CSARRPVSYEQYF	TGCAGTGCGCGGAGGCCGGTTTCCTACGAGCAGTACTTC
many	NA	15	TRBV11-2	TRBJ2-1	CASSLGVPPLDEQFF	TGTGCCAGCAGCTTAGGCGTCCCCCCCTTAGATGAGCAGTTCTTC
NA	TRBD2	16	TRBV3-1	TRBJ2-5	CASSPGTSGPQETQYF	TGTGCCAGCAGCCCTGGGACTAGCGGGCCCCAAGAGACCCAGTACTTC
few	TRBD2	19	TRBV5-6	TRBJ2-5	CASTFGGLSGGRYQETQYF	TGTGCCAGCACCTTTGGGGGGCTATCTGGCGGGAGGTACCAAGAGACCCAGTACTTC
few	NA	14	TRBV5-1	TRBJ2-6	CASAPPSGANVLTF	TGCGCCAGCGCTCCTCCCTCTGGGGCCAACGTCCTGACTTTC
NA	TRBD2	14	TRBV2	TRBJ2-1	CASSLGGIYNEQFF	TGTGCCTCCAGTTTGGGGGGGATTTACAATGAGCAGTTCTTC
few	TRBD1	14	TRBV18	TRBJ2-5	CASSPTGAGETQYF	TGTGCCAGCTCTCCGACAGGGGCGGGTGAGACCCAGTACTTC
many	TRBD2	17	TRBV24-1	TRBJ2-2	CATSDTSGRAGSGELFF	TGTGCCACCAGTGATACTAGCGGGAGGGCCGGATCCGGGGAGCTGTTTTTT
many	NA	11	TRBV19	TRBJ1-5	CASSIAVVSHF	TGTGCCAGTAGTATAGCTGTCGTATCGCATTTT
many	TRBD2	16	TRBV5-1	TRBJ2-3	CASSLGAGGPEDTQYF	TGCGCCAGCAGCTTGGGAGCGGGAGGGCCCGAAGATACGCAGTATTTT
many	NA	15	TRBV5-1	TRBJ2-1	CASSLESSSYNEQFF	TGCGCCAGCAGCTTGGAGTCTAGCTCCTACAATGAGCAGTTCTTC
many	NA	12	TRBV5-1	TRBJ2-5	CASATEAETQYF	TGCGCCAGCGCCACGGAAGCTGAGACCCAGTACTTC
many	NA	13	TRBV12-3/TRBV12-4	TRBJ1-6	CASTAFYNSPLHF	TGTGCCAGCACAGCGTTTTATAATTCACCCCTCCACTTT
NA	NA	16	TRBV12-5	TRBJ2-1	CASGTFGSSSYNEQFF	TGTGCTAGTGGTACCTTCGGGAGCTCCTCCTACAATGAGCAGTTCTTC
many	NA	15	TRBV11-2	TRBJ2-5	CASSLGRVEGETQYF	TGTGCCAGCAGCTTAGGGCGGGTCGAGGGGGAGACCCAGTACTTC
many	TRBD1	14	TRBV20-1	TRBJ1-3	CSARDRDSGNTIYF	TGCAGTGCTAGAGATAGGGACAGCGGAAACACCATATATTTT
NA	TRBD1	12	TRBV24-1	TRBJ2-1	CATSDFRDSLFF	TGTGCCACCAGTGATTTCCGGGACAGTCTGTTCTTC
many	NA	14	TRBV4-2	TRBJ1-4	CASSQGIQGEKLFF	TGTGCCAGCAGCCAAGGGATCCAGGGGGAAAAACTGTTTTTT
many	NA	14	TRBV6-5	TRBJ1-6	CASRLQGNNSPLHF	TGTGCCAGCAGGCTCCAGGGGAATAATTCACCCCTCCACTTT
many	TRBD1	14	TRBV19	TRBJ1-1	CASSMQGAGAEAFF	TGTGCCAGTAGTATGCAGGGGGCAGGAGCTGAAGCTTTCTTT
NA	TRBD2	14	TRBV20-1	TRBJ2-1	CSTSGRASYNEQFF	TGCAGTACAAGCGGGAGGGCTTCCTACAATGAGCAGTTCTTC
many	TRBD1	19	TRBV24-1	TRBJ2-6	CATSDFPTGGTSGANVLTF	TGTGCCACCAGTGATTTCCCGACAGGGGGTACTTCTGGGGCCAACGTCCTGACTTTC
NA	TRBD2	15	TRBV10-3	TRBJ2-3	CAIRDSGRETDTQYF	TGTGCCATCAGGGATTCAGGGAGGGAAACAGATACGCAGTATTTT
many	TRBD2	13	TRBV5-1	TRBJ2-3	CASRLPSGDTQYF	TGCGCCAGCAGACTCCCTAGCGGGGATACGCAGTATTTT
many	NA	16	TRBV9	TRBJ2-2	CASSPRASPTAGELFF	TGTGCCAGCAGCCCTCGGGCTAGTCCAACTGCCGGGGAGCTGTTTTTT
many	TRBD1	14	TRBV19	TRBJ1-3	CASGPQGPGNTIYF	TGTGCCAGTGGACCACAGGGGCCTGGAAACACCATATATTTT